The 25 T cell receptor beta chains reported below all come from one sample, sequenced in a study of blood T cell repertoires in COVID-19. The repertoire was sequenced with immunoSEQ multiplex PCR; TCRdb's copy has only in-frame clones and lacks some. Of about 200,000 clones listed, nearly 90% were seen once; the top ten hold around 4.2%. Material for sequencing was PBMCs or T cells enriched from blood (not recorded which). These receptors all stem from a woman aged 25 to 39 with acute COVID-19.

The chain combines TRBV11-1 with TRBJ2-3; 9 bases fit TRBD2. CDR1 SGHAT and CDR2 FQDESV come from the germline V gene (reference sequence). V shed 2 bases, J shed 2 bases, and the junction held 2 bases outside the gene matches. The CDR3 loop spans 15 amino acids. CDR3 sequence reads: CASSLSGGPTDTQYF. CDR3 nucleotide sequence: TGTGCCAGCAGCTTAAGCGGGGGGCCCACAGATACGCAGTATTTT.

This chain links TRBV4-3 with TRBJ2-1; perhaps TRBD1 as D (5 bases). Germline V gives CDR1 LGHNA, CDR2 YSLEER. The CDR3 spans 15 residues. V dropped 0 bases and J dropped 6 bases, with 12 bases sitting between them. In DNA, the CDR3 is TGCGCCAGCAGCCAAGATACCAGGGTTGTCAATGAGCAGTTCTTC. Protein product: CASSQDTRVVNEQFF.

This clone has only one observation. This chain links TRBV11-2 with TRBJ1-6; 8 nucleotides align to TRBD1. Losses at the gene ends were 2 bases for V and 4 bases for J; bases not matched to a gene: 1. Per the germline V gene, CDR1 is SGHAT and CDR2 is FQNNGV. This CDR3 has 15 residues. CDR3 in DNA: TGTGCCAGCAGCTTACGGACAGGGTATAATTCACCCCTCCACTTT. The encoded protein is CASSLRTGYNSPLHF.

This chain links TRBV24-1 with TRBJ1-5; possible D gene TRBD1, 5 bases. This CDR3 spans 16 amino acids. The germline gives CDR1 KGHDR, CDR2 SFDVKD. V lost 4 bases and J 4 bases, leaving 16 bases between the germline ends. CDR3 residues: CATSDPGAAGNQPQHF. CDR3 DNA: TGTGCCACCAGTGACCCCGGGGCCGCGGGGAATCAGCCCCAGCATTTT.

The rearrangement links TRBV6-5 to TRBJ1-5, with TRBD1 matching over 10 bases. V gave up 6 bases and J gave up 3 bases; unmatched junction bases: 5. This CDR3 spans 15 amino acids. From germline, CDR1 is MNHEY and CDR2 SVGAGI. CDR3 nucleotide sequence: TGTGCCAGCAGATTGACAGGGGGCGTCAATCAGCCCCAGCATTTT. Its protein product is CASRLTGGVNQPQHF.

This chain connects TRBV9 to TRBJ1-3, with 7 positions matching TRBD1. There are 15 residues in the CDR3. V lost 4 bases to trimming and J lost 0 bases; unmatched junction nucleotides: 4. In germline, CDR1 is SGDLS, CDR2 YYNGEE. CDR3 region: CASSPTGDSGNTIYF. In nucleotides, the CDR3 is TGTGCCAGCAGCCCTACAGGGGACTCTGGAAACACCATATATTTT.

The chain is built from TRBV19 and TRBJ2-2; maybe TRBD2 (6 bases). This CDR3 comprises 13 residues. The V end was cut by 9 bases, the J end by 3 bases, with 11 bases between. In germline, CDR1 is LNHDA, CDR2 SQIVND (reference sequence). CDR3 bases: TGTGCCAGCCACCGGGACTACACCGGGGAGCTGTTTTTT. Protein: CASHRDYTGELFF.

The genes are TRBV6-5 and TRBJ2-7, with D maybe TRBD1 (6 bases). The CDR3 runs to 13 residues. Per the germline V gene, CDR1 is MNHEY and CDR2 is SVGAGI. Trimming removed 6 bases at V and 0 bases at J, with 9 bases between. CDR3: CASRGASSYEQYF. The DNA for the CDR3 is TGTGCCAGCAGGGGGGCCAGCTCCTACGAGCAGTACTTC.

CDR3 coding DNA: TGTGCCATCGGGACAGGGTTATACGAGCAGTACTTC. Translation: CAIGTGLYEQYF. The rearrangement uses TRBV10-3 and TRBJ2-7; 9 bases line up with TRBD1. Germline lookup yields CDR1 ENHRY and CDR2 SYGVKD. The CDR3 consists of 12 residues. Trimming removed 8 bases from V and 4 bases from J; junction bases left unmatched: 3.

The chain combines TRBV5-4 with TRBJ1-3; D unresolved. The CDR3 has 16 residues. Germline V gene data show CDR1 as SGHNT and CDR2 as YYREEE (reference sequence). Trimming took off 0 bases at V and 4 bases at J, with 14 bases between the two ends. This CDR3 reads CASSLAGPPGGNTIYF. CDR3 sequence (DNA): TGTGCCAGCAGCTTGGCAGGTCCCCCGGGGGGAAACACCATATATTTT.

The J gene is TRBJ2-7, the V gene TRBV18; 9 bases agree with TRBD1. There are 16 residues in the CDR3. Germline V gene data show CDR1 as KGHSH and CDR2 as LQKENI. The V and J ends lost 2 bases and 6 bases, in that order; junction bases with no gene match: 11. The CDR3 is CASSPSRGTGSAEQYF. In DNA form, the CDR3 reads TGTGCCAGCTCACCATCCCGAGGGACAGGGTCAGCCGAGCAGTACTTC.

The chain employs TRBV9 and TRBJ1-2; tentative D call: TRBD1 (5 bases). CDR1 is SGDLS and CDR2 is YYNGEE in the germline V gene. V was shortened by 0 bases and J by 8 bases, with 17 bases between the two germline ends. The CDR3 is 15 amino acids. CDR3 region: CASSVETGNILGYTF. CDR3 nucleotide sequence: TGTGCCAGCAGCGTAGAAACAGGAAACATTTTAGGCTACACCTTC. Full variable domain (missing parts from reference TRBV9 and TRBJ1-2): DSGVTQTPKHLITATGQRVTLRCSPRSGDLSVYWYQQSLDQGLQFLIQYYNGEERAKGNILERFSAQQFPDLHSELNLSSLELGDSALYFCASSVETGNILGYTFGSGTRLTVV.

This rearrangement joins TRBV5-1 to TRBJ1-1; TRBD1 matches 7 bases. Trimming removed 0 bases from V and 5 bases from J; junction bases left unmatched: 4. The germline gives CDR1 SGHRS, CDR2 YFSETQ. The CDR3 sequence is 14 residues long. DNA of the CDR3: TGCGCCAGCAGCTTGGCCGGGGACAGAACTGAAGCTTTCTTT. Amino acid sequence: CASSLAGDRTEAFF.

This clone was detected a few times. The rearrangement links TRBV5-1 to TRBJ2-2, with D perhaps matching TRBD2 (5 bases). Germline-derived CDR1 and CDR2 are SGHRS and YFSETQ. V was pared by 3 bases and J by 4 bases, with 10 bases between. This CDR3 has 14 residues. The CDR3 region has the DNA TGCGCCAGCAGCTCCGGGGTGTCCACCGGGGAGCTGTTTTTT. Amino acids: CASSSGVSTGELFF.

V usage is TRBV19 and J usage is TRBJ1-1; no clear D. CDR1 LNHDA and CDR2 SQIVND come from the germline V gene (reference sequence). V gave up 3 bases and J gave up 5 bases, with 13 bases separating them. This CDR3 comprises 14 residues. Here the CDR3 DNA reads TGTGCCAGTAGTATGCATACCGGGGTGACTGAAGCTTTCTTT. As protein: CASSMHTGVTEAFF.

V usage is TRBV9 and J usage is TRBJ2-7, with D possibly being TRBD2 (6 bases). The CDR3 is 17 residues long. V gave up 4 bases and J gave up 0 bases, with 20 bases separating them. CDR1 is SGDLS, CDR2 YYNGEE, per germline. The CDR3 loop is CASSPRGSALGSYEQYF. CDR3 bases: TGTGCCAGCAGCCCCCGGGGGAGCGCTCTCGGCTCCTACGAGCAGTACTTC. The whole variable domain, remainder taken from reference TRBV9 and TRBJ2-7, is DSGVTQTPKHLITATGQRVTLRCSPRSGDLSVYWYQQSLDQGLQFLIQYYNGEERAKGNILERFSAQQFPDLHSELNLSSLELGDSALYFCASSPRGSALGSYEQYFGPGTRLTVT.

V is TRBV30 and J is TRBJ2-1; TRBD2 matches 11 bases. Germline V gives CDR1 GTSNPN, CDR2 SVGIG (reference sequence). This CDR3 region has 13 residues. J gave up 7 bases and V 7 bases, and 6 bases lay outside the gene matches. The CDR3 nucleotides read TGTGCCTATAGCGGGGGGGCTAGGAATGAGCAGTTCTTC. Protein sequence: CAYSGGARNEQFF.

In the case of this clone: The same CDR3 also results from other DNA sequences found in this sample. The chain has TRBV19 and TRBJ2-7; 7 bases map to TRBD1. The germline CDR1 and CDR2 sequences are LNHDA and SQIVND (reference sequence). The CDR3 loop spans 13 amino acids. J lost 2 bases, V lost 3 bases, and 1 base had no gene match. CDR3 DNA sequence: TGTGCCAGTAGTATCCAGGGGGCCTACGAGCAGTACTTC. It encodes CASSIQGAYEQYF.

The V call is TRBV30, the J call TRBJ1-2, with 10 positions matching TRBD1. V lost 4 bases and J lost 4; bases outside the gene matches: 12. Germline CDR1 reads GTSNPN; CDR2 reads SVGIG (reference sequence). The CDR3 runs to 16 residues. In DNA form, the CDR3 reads TGTGCCTGGACCGGGACAGGGGTTAGTGTGGCCTATGGCTACACCTTC. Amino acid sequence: CAWTGTGVSVAYGYTF.

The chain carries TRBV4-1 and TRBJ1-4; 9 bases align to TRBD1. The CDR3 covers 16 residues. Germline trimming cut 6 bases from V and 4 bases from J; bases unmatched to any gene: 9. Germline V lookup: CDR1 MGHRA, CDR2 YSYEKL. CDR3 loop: CASSPTRDRVNEKLFF. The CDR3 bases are TGCGCCAGCAGTCCGACCAGGGACAGGGTTAATGAAAAACTGTTTTTT.

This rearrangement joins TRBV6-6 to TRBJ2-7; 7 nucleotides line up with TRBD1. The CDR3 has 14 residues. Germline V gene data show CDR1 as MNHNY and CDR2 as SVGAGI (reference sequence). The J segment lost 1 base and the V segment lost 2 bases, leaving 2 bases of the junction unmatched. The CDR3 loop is CASSYRDSSYEQYF. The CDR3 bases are TGTGCCAGCAGTTACAGGGACAGTTCCTACGAGCAGTACTTC.

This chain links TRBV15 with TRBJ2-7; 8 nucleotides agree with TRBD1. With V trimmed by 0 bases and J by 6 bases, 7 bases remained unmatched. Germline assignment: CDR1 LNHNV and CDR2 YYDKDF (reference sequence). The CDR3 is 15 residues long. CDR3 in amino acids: CATSRDGRGLSEQYF. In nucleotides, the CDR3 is TGTGCCACCAGCAGAGATGGCAGGGGGCTCTCCGAGCAGTACTTC.

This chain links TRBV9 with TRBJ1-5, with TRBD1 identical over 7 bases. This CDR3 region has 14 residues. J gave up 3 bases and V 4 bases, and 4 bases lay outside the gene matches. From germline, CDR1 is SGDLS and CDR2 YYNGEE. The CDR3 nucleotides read TGTGCCAGCAGCCTGACAGGGAACAATCAGCCCCAGCATTTT. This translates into CASSLTGNNQPQHF.

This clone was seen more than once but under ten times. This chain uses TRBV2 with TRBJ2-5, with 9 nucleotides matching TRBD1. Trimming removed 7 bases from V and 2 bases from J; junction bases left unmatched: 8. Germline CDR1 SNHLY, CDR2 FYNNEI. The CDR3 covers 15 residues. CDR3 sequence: CASTRQGVGQETQYF. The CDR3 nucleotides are TGTGCCAGCACCCGACAGGGGGTAGGGCAAGAGACCCAGTACTTC.

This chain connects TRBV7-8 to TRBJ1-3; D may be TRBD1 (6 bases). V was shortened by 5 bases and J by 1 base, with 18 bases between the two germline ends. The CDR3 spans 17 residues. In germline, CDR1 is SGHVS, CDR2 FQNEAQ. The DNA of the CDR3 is TGTGCCAGCAGCCTGATGGGAGGGGGAGGATCTGGAAACACCATATATTTT. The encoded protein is CASSLMGGGGSGNTIYF.